Ten or more counts support the clone carrying this T cell receptor (beta chain). Its antigen is not identified. The data are from a study of T-cell reconstitution after alpha-beta-depleted transplantation in children. General study results and limits: T-cell counts and diversity at one year following transplant were attributed mainly to newly produced T cells. High day-60 TCRbeta diversity in some patients came from surviving recipient T cells and thymic progenitors. In patients about two months after transplant, alpha-beta T cells reportedly arose from several hundred expanded graft clones.

Unique molecular identifiers tagged the TCRbeta library. TCRdb fed the PCR reads into MiXCR, producing one record per CDR3 protein. Of fewer than 700,000 distinct CDR3 sequences in the sample, 10% to 15% are singletons; the top ten hold about 2%. V gave up 2 bases and J gave up 4 bases, with 11 bases separating them. The CDR3 is 15 amino acids. The germline gives CDR1 MDHEN, CDR2 SYDVKM. This specimen consisted of PBMCs, mostly from graft donor cells, obtained 360 days after TCRalphabeta/CD19-depleted stem cell transplant. The V call is TRBV28, the J call TRBJ2-2, with D uncertain. This sequence originates from a male patient younger than 18 who had a stem cell transplant for acute myeloid leukemia, so the T cells may come from the graft donor. CDR3 bases: TGTGCCAGCAGTTTAAGTGGTTGGGTCACCGGGGAGCTGTTTTTT. It yields the protein CASSLSGWVTGELFF.